This T cell receptor beta chain emerged from a study of lymphopenia after photon versus proton radiotherapy. Points from the study as a whole: A bigger post-nadir fall in TCR diversity correlated inversely with survival time in deceased patients.

A word on this clone: The antigen remains unidentified.

Trimming stripped 5 bases from V and 7 bases from J, with 14 bases between. Germline CDR1 is SGHTA and CDR2 is FQGNSA. This CDR3 spans 13 amino acids. The method was immunoSEQ multiplex PCR; TCRdb's version includes in-frame clones alone and lacks a portion of them. Among fewer than 45,000 clones, around 84% were seen once, and the ten largest hold under 13%. This clonotype was sampled from a woman in her 70s with pancreatic cancer. Some clones in this sample may be carry-over from other donors' samples. The gene calls are TRBV7-2 and TRBJ1-1; D is perhaps TRBD1 (5 bases). Specimen: peripheral blood, collected from a patient treated with proton-based radiotherapy. The DNA for the CDR3 is TGTGCCAGCAGCCCTATGGGGACGGATGAAGCTTTCTTT. Protein sequence: CASSPMGTDEAFF.